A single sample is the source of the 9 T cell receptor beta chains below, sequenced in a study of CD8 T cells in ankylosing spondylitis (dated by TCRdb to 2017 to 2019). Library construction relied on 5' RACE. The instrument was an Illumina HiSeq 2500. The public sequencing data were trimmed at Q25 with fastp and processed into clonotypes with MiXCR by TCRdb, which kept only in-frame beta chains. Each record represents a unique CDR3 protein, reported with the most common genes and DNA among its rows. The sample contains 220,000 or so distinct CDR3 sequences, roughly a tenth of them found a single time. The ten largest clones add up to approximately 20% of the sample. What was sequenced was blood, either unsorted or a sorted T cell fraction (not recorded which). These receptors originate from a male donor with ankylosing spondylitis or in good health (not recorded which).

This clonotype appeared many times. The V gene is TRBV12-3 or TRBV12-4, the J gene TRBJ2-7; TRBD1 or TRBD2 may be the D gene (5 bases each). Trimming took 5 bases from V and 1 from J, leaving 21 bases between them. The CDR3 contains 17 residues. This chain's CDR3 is CASSPLLGAQSSYEQYF. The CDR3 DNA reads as TGTGCCAGCAGTCCTTTACTAGGGGCCCAGAGTTCCTACGAGCAGTACTTC.

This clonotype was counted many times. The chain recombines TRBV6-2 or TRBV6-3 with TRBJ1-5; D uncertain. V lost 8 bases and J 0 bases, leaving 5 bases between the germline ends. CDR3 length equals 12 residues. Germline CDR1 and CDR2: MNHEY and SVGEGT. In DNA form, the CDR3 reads TGTGCCAGCGGCTTTAGCAATCAGCCCCAGCATTTT. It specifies CASGFSNQPQHF.

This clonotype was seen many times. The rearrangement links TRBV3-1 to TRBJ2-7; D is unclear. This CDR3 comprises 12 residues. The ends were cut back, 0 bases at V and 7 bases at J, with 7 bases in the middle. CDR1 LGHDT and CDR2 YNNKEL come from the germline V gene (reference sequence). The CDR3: CASSQDSREQYF. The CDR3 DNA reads TGTGCCAGCAGCCAAGATAGCAGAGAGCAGTACTTC.

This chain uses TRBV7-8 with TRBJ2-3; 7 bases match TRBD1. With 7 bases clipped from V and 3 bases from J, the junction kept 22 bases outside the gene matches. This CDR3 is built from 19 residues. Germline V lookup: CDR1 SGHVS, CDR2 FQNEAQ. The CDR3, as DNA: TGTGCCAGCACCCTAGCCCCCGAACCCAGGACAGGCCAAACAGATACGCAGTATTTT. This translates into CASTLAPEPRTGQTDTQYF.

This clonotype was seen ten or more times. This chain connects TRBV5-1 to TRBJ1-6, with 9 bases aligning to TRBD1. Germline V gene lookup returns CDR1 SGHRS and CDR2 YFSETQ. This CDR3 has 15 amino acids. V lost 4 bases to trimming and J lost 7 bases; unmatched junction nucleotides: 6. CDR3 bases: TGCGCCAGCAGCAAGGACAGGGGCGAGAATTCACCCCTCCACTTT. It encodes CASSKDRGENSPLHF.

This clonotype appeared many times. Here the CDR3 reads CASSLMGQGVGEQFF. CDR3 nucleotides: TGTGCCAGCAGCTTAATGGGACAGGGGGTGGGTGAGCAGTTCTTC. This chain connects TRBV7-2 to TRBJ2-1, with TRBD1 matching over 11 bases. V lost 2 bases to trimming and J lost 9 bases; unmatched junction nucleotides: 6. Germline CDR1 SGHTA, CDR2 FQGNSA. The CDR3 is made up of 15 amino acids.

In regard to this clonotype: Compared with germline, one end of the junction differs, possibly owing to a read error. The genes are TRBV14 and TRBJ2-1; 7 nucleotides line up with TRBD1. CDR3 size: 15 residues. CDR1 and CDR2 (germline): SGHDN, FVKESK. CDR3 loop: CASNQGQVGRNEQFF. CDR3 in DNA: TGTGCCAGCAACCAAGGACAGGTTGGTCGCAATGAGCAGTTCTTC.

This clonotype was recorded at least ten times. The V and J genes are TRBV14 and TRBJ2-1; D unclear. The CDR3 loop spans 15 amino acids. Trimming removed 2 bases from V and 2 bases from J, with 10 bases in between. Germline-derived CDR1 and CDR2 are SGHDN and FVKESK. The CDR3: CASSQQAPPYNEQFF. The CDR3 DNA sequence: TGTGCCAGCAGCCAACAGGCTCCACCCTACAATGAGCAGTTCTTC.

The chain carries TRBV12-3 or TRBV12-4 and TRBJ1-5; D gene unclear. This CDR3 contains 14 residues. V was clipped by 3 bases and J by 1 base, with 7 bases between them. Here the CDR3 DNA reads TGTGCCAGCAGTTTCCCCGGGAGCAATCAGCCCCAGCATTTT. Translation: CASSFPGSNQPQHF.